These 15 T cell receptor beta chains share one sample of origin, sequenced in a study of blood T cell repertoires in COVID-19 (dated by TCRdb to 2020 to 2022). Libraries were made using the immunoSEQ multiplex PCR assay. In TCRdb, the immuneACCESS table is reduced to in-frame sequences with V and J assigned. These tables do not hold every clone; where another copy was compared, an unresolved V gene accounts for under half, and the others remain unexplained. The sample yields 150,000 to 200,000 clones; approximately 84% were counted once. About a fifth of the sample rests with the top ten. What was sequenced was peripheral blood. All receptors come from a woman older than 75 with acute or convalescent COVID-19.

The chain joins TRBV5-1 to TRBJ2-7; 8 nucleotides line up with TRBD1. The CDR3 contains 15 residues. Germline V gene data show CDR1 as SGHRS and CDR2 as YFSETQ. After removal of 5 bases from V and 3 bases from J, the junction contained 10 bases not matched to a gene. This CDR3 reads CASRPLPGTGYEQYF. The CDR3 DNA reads TGCGCCAGCAGGCCTCTCCCCGGGACAGGCTACGAGCAGTACTTC.

This CDR3 is CASSQDSPSGNTIYF. In nucleotides, the CDR3 is TGTGCCAGCAGCCAGGACAGTCCCTCTGGAAACACCATATATTTT. The chain employs TRBV3-1 (or the pseudogene TRBV3-2) and TRBJ1-3; perhaps TRBD1 as D (6 bases). Germline CDR1 and CDR2: LGHDT and YNNKEL (reference sequence). The CDR3 covers 15 residues. V lost 3 bases to trimming and J lost 0 bases, with 9 bases between them.

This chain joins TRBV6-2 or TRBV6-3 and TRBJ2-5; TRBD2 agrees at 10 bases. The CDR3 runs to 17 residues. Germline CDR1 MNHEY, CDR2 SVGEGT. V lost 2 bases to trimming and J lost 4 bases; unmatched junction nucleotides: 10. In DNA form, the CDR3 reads TGTGCCAGCAGTTACGGGTCTTGGTTAGCGGGAGGAGAGACCCAGTACTTC. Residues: CASSYGSWLAGGETQYF.

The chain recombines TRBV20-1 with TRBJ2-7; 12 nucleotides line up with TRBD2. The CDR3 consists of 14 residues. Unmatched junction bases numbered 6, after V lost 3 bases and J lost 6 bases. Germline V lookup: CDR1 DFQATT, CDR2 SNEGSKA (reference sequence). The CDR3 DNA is TGCAGTGCTAGTCGGACTAGCGGGACCCGCGAGCAGTACTTC. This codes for CSASRTSGTREQYF.

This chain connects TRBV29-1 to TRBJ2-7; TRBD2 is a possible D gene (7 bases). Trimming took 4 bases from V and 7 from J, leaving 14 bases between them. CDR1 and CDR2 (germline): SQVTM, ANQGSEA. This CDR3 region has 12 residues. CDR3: CSVAGGPGEQYF. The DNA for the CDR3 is TGCAGCGTTGCCGGGGGGCCGGGGGAGCAGTACTTC.

CDR3 bases: TGTGCCAGCAGCCAAAGACAGGTCGACACTGAAGCTTTCTTT. This sequence encodes CASSQRQVDTEAFF. The J gene is TRBJ1-1, the V gene TRBV7-9, with D possibly being TRBD1 (6 bases). The V and J ends lost 5 bases and 3 bases respectively, with 13 bases between them. Looked up from germline, CDR1 is SEHNR and CDR2 is FQNEAQ (reference sequence). The CDR3 spans 14 residues. Combining the CDR3 with reference TRBV7-9 and TRBJ1-1 gives the whole variable domain DTGVSQNPRHKITKRGQNVTFRCDPISEHNRLYWYRQTLGQGPEFLTYFQNEAQLEKSRLLSDRFSAERPKGSFSTLEIQRTEQGDSAMYLCASSQRQVDTEAFFGQGTRLTVV.

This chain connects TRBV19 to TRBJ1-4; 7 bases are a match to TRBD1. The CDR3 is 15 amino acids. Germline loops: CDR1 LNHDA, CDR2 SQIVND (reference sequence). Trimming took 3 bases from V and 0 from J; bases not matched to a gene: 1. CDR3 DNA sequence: TGTGCCAGTAGTATGGGACAGACAACTAATGAAAAACTGTTTTTT. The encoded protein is CASSMGQTTNEKLFF.

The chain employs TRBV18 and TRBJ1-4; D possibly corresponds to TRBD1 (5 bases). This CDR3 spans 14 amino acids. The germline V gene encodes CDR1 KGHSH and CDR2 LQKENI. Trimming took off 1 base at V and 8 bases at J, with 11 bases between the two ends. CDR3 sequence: CASSPQGQGEKLFF. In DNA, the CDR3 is TGTGCCAGCTCACCACAGGGGCAGGGAGAAAAACTGTTTTTT.

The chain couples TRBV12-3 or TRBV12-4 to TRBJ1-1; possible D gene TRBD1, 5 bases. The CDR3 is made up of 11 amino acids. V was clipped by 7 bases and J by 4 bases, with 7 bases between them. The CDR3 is CASTRGTEAFF. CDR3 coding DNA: TGTGCCAGCACAAGGGGCACTGAAGCTTTCTTT.

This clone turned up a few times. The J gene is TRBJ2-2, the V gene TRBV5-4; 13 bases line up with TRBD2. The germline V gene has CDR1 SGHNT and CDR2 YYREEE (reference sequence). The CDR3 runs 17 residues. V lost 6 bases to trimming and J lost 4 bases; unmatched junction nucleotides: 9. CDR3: CASTATSGRLGTGELFF. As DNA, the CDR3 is TGTGCCAGCACCGCGACTAGCGGGAGGCTGGGCACCGGGGAGCTGTTTTTT.

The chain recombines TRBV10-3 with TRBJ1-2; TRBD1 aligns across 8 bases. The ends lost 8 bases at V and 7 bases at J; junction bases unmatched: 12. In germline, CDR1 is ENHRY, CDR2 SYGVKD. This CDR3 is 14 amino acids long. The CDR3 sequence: CAILDPQGEGGYTF. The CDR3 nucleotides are TGTGCCATCCTAGACCCACAGGGGGAGGGTGGCTACACCTTC.

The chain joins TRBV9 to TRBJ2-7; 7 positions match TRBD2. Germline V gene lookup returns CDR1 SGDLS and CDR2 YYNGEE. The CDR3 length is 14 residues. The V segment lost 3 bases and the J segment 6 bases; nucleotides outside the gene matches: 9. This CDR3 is CASSEGEGLLEQYF. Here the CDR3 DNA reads TGTGCCAGCAGCGAAGGGGAGGGGCTGCTCGAGCAGTACTTC.

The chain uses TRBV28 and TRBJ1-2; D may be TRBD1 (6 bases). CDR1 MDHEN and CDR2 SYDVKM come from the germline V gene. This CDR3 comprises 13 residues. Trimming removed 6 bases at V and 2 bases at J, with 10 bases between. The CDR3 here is CASRLQGNYGYTF. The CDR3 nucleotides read TGTGCCAGCAGATTGCAGGGGAACTATGGCTACACCTTC.

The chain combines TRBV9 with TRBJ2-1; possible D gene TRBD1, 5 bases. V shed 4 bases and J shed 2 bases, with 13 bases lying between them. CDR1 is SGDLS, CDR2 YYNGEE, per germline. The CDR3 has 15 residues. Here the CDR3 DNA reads TGTGCCAGCAGCCCGCGCAGGGCACCCTACAATGAGCAGTTCTTC. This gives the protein CASSPRRAPYNEQFF. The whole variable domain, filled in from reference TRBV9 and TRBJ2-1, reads DSGVTQTPKHLITATGQRVTLRCSPRSGDLSVYWYQQSLDQGLQFLIQYYNGEERAKGNILERFSAQQFPDLHSELNLSSLELGDSALYFCASSPRRAPYNEQFFGPGTRLTVL.

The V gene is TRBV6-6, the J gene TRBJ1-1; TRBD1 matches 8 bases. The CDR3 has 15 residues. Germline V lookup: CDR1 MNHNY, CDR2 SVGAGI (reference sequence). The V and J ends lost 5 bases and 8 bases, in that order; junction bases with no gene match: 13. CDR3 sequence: CASSPPDRDNPEAFF. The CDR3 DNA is TGTGCCAGCAGTCCTCCGGACAGGGATAACCCAGAAGCTTTCTTT.